Below are 17 T cell receptor beta chains sequenced from a single sample in a study of shared clonotypes between healthy human individuals. In the naive CD8 group, cells lacked CD45RO and were positively selected for CCR7, so terminally differentiated effector memory CD45RA+ cells were left out. Only in-frame clones appear in the TCRdb table, and some are missing; sequencing was by immunoSEQ multiplex PCR. This sample has about 590,000 clones, with around 95% found just once. The specimen was naive CD8+ T cells sorted from blood. The receptors here all came from a woman in her twenties or thirties in good health.

This chain links TRBV5-4 with TRBJ2-7; 8 nucleotides match TRBD1. Germline V lookup: CDR1 SGHNT, CDR2 YYREEE (reference sequence). Losses at the gene ends were 3 bases for V and 3 bases for J; bases not matched to a gene: 2. The CDR3 extends over 13 amino acids. The CDR3 reads CASSSGTGYEQYF. In DNA, the CDR3 is TGTGCCAGCAGCTCCGGGACAGGCTACGAGCAGTACTTC.

V gene TRBV4-1 combines with J gene TRBJ2-3; possibly TRBD1 for D (6 bases). Trimming cost V 6 bases and J 1 base, with 11 bases left between them. This CDR3 contains 14 residues. The V gene's germline CDR1 is MGHRA and CDR2 YSYEKL. The CDR3 loop is CASSYRVGTDTQYF. CDR3 nucleotides: TGCGCCAGCAGTTACAGGGTGGGCACAGATACGCAGTATTTT.

This clone appeared a few times. The chain carries TRBV14 and TRBJ1-1; D gene unclear. The CDR3 runs 12 residues. Looked up from germline, CDR1 is SGHDN and CDR2 is FVKESK. V was cut by 2 bases and J by 8 bases, with 9 bases left in between. The CDR3 bases are TGTGCCAGCAGCCAATGGACGGGAGAAGCTTTCTTT. Translated, it gives CASSQWTGEAFF.

The chain links TRBV5-6 to TRBJ2-2; the match to TRBD2 covers 8 bases. The junction had 5 bases not matched to a gene; V was cut back by 2 bases and J by 8 bases. From germline, CDR1 is SGHDT and CDR2 YYEEEE. This CDR3 spans 14 amino acids. CDR3 bases: TGTGCCAGCAGCTTACCCAGCGGGAGAGGGGAGCTGTTTTTT. Amino acid sequence: CASSLPSGRGELFF.

CDR3 DNA sequence: TGTGCCAGCAGTTTATGGAAGACAGGTCTGGGGAATAGCAATCAGCCCCAGCATTTT. Amino acid sequence: CASSLWKTGLGNSNQPQHF. The V and J genes are TRBV27 and TRBJ1-5; perhaps TRBD1 as D (6 bases). Germline V gives CDR1 MNHEY, CDR2 SMNVEV (reference sequence). Trimming stripped 1 base from V and 0 bases from J, with 19 bases between. This CDR3 region has 19 residues.

This chain joins TRBV14 and TRBJ2-7, with D maybe TRBD1 (5 bases). V was cut by 6 bases and J by 2 bases, with 11 bases left in between. This CDR3 has 13 residues. Per the germline V gene, CDR1 is SGHDN and CDR2 is FVKESK. The CDR3 DNA follows: TGTGCCAGCAGTAAAGGGGTGGCCTACGAGCAGTACTTC. Translation: CASSKGVAYEQYF. The full variable domain, with the rest looked up from reference TRBV14 and TRBJ2-7, is EAGVTQFPSHSVIEKGQTVTLRCDPISGHDNLYWYRRVMGKEIKFLLHFVKESKQDESGMPNNRFLAERTGGTYSTLKVQPAELEDSGVYFCASSKGVAYEQYFGPGTRLTVT.

This chain links TRBV27 with TRBJ2-5; D possibly corresponds to TRBD2 (5 bases). CDR3 length equals 15 residues. Per the germline V gene, CDR1 is MNHEY and CDR2 is SMNVEV (reference sequence). V was cut by 3 bases and J by 5 bases, with 16 bases left in between. The CDR3 protein is CASSFSSGNVETQYF. CDR3 sequence (DNA): TGTGCCAGCAGTTTTAGTTCCGGGAACGTGGAGACCCAGTACTTC.

The chain has TRBV5-4 and TRBJ2-7, with D perhaps TRBD2 (6 bases). CDR3 length: 14 amino acids. Germline lookup yields CDR1 SGHNT and CDR2 YYREEE (reference sequence). V was pared by 0 bases and J by 7 bases, with 14 bases between. The CDR3, as DNA: TGTGCCAGCAGCTTGGGACTAGATCTAGGGGAGCAGTACTTC. It specifies CASSLGLDLGEQYF.

V gene TRBV5-1 combines with J gene TRBJ2-7; 15 nucleotides align to TRBD2. The CDR3 has 16 residues. V was clipped by 2 bases and J by 5 bases; unmatched bases: 5. Looked up from germline, CDR1 is SGHRS and CDR2 is YFSETQ. The CDR3 loop is CASSFGLAGGSHEQYF. The CDR3 DNA follows: TGCGCCAGCAGCTTCGGACTAGCGGGAGGGTCCCACGAGCAGTACTTC. Using reference TRBV5-1 and TRBJ2-7 for the parts outside the CDR3, the full variable domain is KAGVTQTPRYLIKTRGQQVTLSCSPISGHRSVSWYQQTPGQGLQFLFEYFSETQRNKGNFPGRFSGRQFSNSRSEMNVSTLELGDSALYLCASSFGLAGGSHEQYFGPGTRLTVT.

The chain uses TRBV2 and TRBJ2-1; 10 bases map to TRBD2. CDR3 length: 14 amino acids. Unmatched junction bases numbered 4, after V lost 7 bases and J lost 4 bases. Germline values: CDR1 SNHLY, CDR2 FYNNEI. CDR3 coding DNA: TGTGCCAGCACCGGACTAGCGGTGTACAATGAGCAGTTCTTC. This gives the protein CASTGLAVYNEQFF.

The rearrangement uses TRBV5-6 and TRBJ1-2; no firm D call. The CDR3 spans 12 residues. Germline V lookup: CDR1 SGHDT, CDR2 YYEEEE. Trimming removed 3 bases at V and 5 bases at J, with 8 bases between. The chain's CDR3 is CASSSNEYGYTF. The CDR3, as DNA: TGTGCCAGCAGCTCAAATGAGTATGGCTACACCTTC.

This CDR3 reads CASSLVSGISYEQYF. The CDR3 nucleotides read TGTGCCAGCAGCTTAGTGTCGGGGATCTCCTACGAGCAGTACTTC. The rearrangement joins TRBV11-2 to TRBJ2-7, with TRBD2 as a possible D gene (5 bases). Germline V gene data show CDR1 as SGHAT and CDR2 as FQNNGV. V shed 1 base and J shed 0 bases, with 10 bases lying between them. The CDR3 totals 15 residues.

The rearrangement uses TRBV6-5 and TRBJ1-2; tentative D call: TRBD1 (5 bases). V was pared by 2 bases and J by 8 bases, with 18 bases between. The CDR3 length is 15 residues. CDR1 is MNHEY, CDR2 SVGAGI, per germline. CDR3 region: CASSYDDSTIRGYTF. CDR3 nucleotides: TGTGCCAGCAGTTACGACGACAGTACTATTAGGGGCTACACCTTC.

This rearrangement joins TRBV6-6 to TRBJ2-1, with TRBD2 identical over 7 bases. In germline, CDR1 is MNHNY, CDR2 SVGAGI (reference sequence). V shed 7 bases and J 4 bases; nucleotides not matched to a gene: 7. This CDR3 contains 14 residues. CDR3 in DNA: TGTGCCAGCAACTGGGAGGGCCGATACAATGAGCAGTTCTTC. Encoded protein: CASNWEGRYNEQFF.

This clone was observed a single time. The chain is built from TRBV6-7 and TRBJ2-1, with D hard to call. TRBV6-7 is an ORF, and what it does is uncertain. V lost 10 bases to trimming and J lost 7 bases, with 14 bases between them. CDR3 size: 12 residues. The CDR3 region has the DNA TGTGCCATCAAAGCAAAGGAGAATGAGCAGTTCTTC. Amino acids: CAIKAKENEQFF.

This rearrangement joins TRBV6-4 to TRBJ2-7; D unresolved. Germline V gene sequence: CDR1 MRHNA, CDR2 SNTAGT. The CDR3 contains 11 residues. V was cut by 8 bases and J by 1 base, with 6 bases left in between. The CDR3 DNA reads TGTGCCAGCCGATTGTCCTACGAGCAGTACTTC. Its translation: CASRLSYEQYF.

The rearrangement uses TRBV30 and TRBJ2-3; D call uncertain. Looked up from germline, CDR1 is GTSNPN and CDR2 is SVGIG (reference sequence). Between the trimmed V and J ends, which lost 0 bases and 6 bases, there was a span of 10 bases. This CDR3 comprises 13 residues. The CDR3 region has the DNA TGTGCCTGGAGTGTAGTGAGTCCTGATACGCAGTATTTT. Protein sequence: CAWSVVSPDTQYF.